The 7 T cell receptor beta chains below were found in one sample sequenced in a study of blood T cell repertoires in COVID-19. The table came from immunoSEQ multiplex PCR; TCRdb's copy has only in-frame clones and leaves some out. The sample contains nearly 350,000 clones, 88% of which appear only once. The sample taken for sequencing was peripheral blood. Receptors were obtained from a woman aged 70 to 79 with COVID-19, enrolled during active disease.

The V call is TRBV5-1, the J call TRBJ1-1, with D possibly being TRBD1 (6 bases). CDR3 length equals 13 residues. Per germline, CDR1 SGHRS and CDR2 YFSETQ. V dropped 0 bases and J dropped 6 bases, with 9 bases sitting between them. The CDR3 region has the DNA TGCGCCAGCAGCTTGGCTTGGACAGCTGAAGCTTTCTTT. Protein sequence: CASSLAWTAEAFF.

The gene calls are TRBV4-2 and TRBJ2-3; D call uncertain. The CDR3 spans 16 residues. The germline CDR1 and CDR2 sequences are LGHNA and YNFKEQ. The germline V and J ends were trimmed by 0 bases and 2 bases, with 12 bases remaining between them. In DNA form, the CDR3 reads TGTGCCAGCAGCCAAGAAAACAGTCCATTCACAGATACGCAGTATTTT. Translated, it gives CASSQENSPFTDTQYF.

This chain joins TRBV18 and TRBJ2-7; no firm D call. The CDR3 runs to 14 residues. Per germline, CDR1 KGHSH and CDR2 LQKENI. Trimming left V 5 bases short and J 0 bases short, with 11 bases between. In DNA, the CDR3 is TGTGCCAGCTCAGCCTCGAGTATCTCCTACGAGCAGTACTTC. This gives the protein CASSASSISYEQYF.

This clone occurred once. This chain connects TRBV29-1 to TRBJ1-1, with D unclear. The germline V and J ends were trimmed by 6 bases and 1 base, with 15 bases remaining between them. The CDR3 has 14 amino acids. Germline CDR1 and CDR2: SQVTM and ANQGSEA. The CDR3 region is CSVALAVGNTEAFF. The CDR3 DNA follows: TGCAGCGTGGCTTTAGCGGTAGGGAACACTGAAGCTTTCTTT.

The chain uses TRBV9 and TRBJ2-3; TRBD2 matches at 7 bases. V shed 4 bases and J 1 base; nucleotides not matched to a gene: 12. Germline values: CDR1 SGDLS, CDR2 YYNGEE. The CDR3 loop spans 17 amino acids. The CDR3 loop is CASSLEGPSGRTDTQYF. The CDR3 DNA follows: TGTGCCAGCAGCTTAGAGGGGCCTAGCGGACGCACAGATACGCAGTATTTT. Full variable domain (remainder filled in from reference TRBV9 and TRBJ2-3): DSGVTQTPKHLITATGQRVTLRCSPRSGDLSVYWYQQSLDQGLQFLIQYYNGEERAKGNILERFSAQQFPDLHSELNLSSLELGDSALYFCASSLEGPSGRTDTQYFGPGTRLTVL.

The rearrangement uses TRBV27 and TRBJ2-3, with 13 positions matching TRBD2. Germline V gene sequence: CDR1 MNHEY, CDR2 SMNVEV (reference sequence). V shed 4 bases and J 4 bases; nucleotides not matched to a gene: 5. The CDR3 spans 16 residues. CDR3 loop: CASSSLTSGGADTQYF. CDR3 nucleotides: TGTGCCAGCAGTTCACTTACTAGCGGGGGGGCAGATACGCAGTATTTT.

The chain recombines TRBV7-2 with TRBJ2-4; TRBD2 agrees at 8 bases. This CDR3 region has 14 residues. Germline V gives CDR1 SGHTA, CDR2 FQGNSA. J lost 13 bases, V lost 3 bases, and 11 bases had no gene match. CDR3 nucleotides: TGTGCCAGCAGCTTCGGGCTAGCGGGCCTATTCCAGTACTTC. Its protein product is CASSFGLAGLFQYF.